The clone carrying this TCR beta chain was recorded at least ten times. The entry originates in a study of Graves' ophthalmopathy and Graves' hyperthyroidism. The study amplified TCR beta CDR3 regions using RNA transcripts. HTBI primers served in a first-round RT-PCR, which a second-round multiplex PCR followed. One entry per CDR3 protein, called by TCRdb with MiXCR from the multiplex PCR reads. The sample shows about 16,000 distinct CDR3 sequences, about 43% of them seen only once. After removal of 5 bases from V and 2 bases from J, the junction contained 5 bases not matched to a gene. Germline CDR1 SGHTA, CDR2 FQGTGA. This CDR3 has 15 amino acids.

Material: peripheral blood. The chain couples TRBV7-3 to TRBJ2-2; 7 bases map to TRBD2. This receptor was taken from a woman aged 35 to 49 with stable Graves' hyperthyroidism. The chain's CDR3 is CASSPRAGNTGELFF. In DNA, the CDR3 is TGTGCCAGCAGCCCCCGAGCGGGAAACACCGGGGAGCTGTTTTTT. The variable domain in full, with the rest retrieved from reference TRBV7-3 and TRBJ2-2, is GAGVSQTPSNKVTEKGKYVELRCDPISGHTALYWYRQSLGQGPEFLIYFQGTGAADDSGLPNDRFFAVRPEGSVSTLKIQRTERGDSAVYLCASSPRAGNTGELFFGEGSRLTVL.